This TCR beta chain was found in a study of T-cell reconstitution after alpha-beta-depleted transplantation in children. The study, taken as a whole, reports: Day-60 TCRbeta diversity that was high in some patients was derived from surviving recipient T cells and thymic progenitors. Several hundred expanded graft clones reportedly gave rise to the alpha-beta T cells present about two months after transplant. Fresh T-cell production supplied most of the T-cell counts and diversity seen one year after transplant.

Researchers prepared the TCRbeta library using unique molecular identifiers, the study reports. TCRdb re-analysed the PCR reads in MiXCR, keeping a single row per CDR3 protein. The repertoire holds 450,000 to 550,000 distinct CDR3 sequences, around 10% seen once, with less than 15% in the top ten. This clonotype was seen many times. No antigen is known for it. The specimen was PBMCs, mostly from graft donor cells, collected 180 days after TCRalphabeta/CD19-depleted stem cell transplant. The clonotype was recovered from a female patient between 2 and 10 years old who had a stem cell transplant for aplastic anemia, so the T cells may come from the graft donor.

CDR3 sequence reads: CATSRGGSGANVLTF. The CDR3 DNA reads as TGTGCCACCAGCAGAGGTGGCTCTGGGGCCAACGTCCTGACTTTC. J is TRBJ2-6 and V is TRBV15; D is uncertain. The CDR3 extends over 15 amino acids. The germline gives CDR1 LNHNV, CDR2 YYDKDF (reference sequence). The V and J ends lost 1 base and 0 bases respectively, with 4 bases between them.